The text below deals with one T cell receptor beta chain. What it binds is not known. This sample was taken from a study of shared clonotypes between healthy human individuals. Overall study findings and caveats: Generally, estimated richness proved larger in naive subsets than it did in memory subsets.

Sequencing used immunoSEQ multiplex PCR; TCRdb keeps in-frame clones, though not all of them. The data contain 1.4 million or so clones, approximately 98.5% of them seen just once; the ten biggest clones take up 0.36%. The donor population consisted of healthy HIV-negative adults with no recent acute infections or vaccinations. In the CD4+ fraction, cells were divided into CD45RA+ naive and CD45RA-negative memory subsets. V dropped 0 bases and J dropped 2; count of bases not matched to a gene: 2. Germline CDR1 and CDR2: LGHNA and YSLEER. The CDR3 runs to 15 residues. The sequenced sample consisted of naive CD4+ T cells sorted from blood. The subset denotes: CD45RA+ positively selected. The genes are TRBV4-3 and TRBJ2-7; TRBD1 agrees at 9 bases. The receptor's source is a man aged 25-45 years in good health. The CDR3 DNA sequence: TGCGCCAGCAGCCAAGAGGGACAGGGAACCTACGAGCAGTACTTC. Protein: CASSQEGQGTYEQYF.